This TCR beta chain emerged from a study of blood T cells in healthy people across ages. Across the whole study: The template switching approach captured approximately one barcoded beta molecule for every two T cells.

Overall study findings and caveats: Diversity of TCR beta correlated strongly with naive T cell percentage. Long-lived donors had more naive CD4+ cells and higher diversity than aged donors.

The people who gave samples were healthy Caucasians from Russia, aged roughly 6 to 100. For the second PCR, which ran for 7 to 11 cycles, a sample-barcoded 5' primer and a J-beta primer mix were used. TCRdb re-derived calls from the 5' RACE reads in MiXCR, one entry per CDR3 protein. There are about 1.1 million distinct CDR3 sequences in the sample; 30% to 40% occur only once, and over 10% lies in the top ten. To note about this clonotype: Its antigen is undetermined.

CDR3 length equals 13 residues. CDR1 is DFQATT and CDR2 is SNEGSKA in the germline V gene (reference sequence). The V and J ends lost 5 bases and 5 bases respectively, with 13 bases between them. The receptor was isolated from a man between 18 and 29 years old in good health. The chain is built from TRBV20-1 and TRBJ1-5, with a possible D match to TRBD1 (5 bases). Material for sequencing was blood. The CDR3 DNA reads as TGCAGTGCTCCGACAGAGACTGATCAGCCCCAGCATTTT. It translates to CSAPTETDQPQHF.